The following is a T cell receptor beta chain sequence with its context. Trimming took 4 bases from V and 4 from J, leaving 10 bases between them. This CDR3 is built from 13 residues. The V gene's germline CDR1 is MRHNA and CDR2 SNTAGT. Sequencing was performed with immunoSEQ multiplex PCR; in TCRdb, only in-frame clones are kept and a portion is missing. There are around 150,000 clones in the sample; roughly 90% occur only once, and roughly 1.3% lies in the top ten. The data originate from a study of T cell responses to AZD1222 COVID-19 vaccine. Sequenced here: peripheral blood, sampled on day 0 of AZD1222 vaccination. This rearrangement joins TRBV6-4 to TRBJ1-2; perhaps TRBD1 as D (5 bases). The receptor was derived from an adult in good health. CDR3 bases: TGTGCCAGCAGTGGGGGGAGTGGCTATGGCTACACCTTC. Its translation: CASSGGSGYGYTF.